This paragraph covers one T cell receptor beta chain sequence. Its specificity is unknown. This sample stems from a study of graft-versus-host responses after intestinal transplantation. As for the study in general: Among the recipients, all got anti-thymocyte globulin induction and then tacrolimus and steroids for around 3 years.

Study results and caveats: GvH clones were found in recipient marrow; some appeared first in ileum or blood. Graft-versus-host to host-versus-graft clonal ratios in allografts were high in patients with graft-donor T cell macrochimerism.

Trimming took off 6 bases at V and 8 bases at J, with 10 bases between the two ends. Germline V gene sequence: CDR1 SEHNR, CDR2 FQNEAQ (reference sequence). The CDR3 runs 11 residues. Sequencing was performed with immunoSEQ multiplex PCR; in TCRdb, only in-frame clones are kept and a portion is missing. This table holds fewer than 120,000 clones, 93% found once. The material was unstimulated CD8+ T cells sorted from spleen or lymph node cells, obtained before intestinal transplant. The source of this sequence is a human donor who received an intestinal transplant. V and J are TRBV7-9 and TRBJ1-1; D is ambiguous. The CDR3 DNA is TGTGCCAGCAGTTCTGGGGAGGAAGCTTTCTTT. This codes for CASSSGEEAFF.